This T cell receptor (beta chain) was identified in a study of T cells in Graves' hyperthyroidism and ophthalmopathy (dated by TCRdb to the late 2010s). Regarding the complete study: Peripheral blood samples were taken at initial diagnosis, before any treatment was given. According to the paper, TCR Vbeta CDR3 sequencing was carried out on some 140 peripheral blood samples, which came from about 45 ophthalmopathy, 75 to 80 hyperthyroidism and 17 progressor patients. The roughly 91 discovery patients were randomly divided into training and test sets at a 7:3 ratio. To identify TCR V-J signatures that set the groups apart, the researchers used a discovery cohort of 100 or so patients, made up of around 42 with Graves' ophthalmopathy and some 60 with stable Graves' hyperthyroidism. An independent validation cohort of about 19 hyperthyroidism patients and about 15 patients who later progressed to ophthalmopathy tested prospective prediction of ophthalmopathy. In addition, the study compared T-cell repertoires in thyroid tissue and in blood from 6 or 7 Graves' hyperthyroidism patients. Following sampling, methimazole starting at 30 mg daily was given to hyperthyroidism patients, and high-dose intravenous methylprednisolone was given to ophthalmopathy patients. Results the study describes overall, beyond this receptor: Blood samples also contained most of the expanded thyroid clonotypes (frequency above 0.001), which suggests that blood repertoires may reflect thyroid immune responses. No statistical method was used to fix the sample size in advance, and group allocation was not hidden from the investigators. In cross-validation, a model built on a 13 V-J signature told ophthalmopathy apart from stable hyperthyroidism with approximately 90% sensitivity and approximately 84% specificity, and in testing the same model reached 80%/75%. In validation, the model predicted progression to ophthalmopathy a median of about 5.9 months before onset, with roughly 68% sensitivity and 72.22% specificity.

Moderately to severely active disease, a Clinical Activity Score of at least 3, a NOSPECS grade of at least 4, and a duration under 3 months were present in ophthalmopathy patients. Any patient with an uncontrolled infection, another autoimmune disease, pregnancy or lactation was excluded. Clinical symptoms, serum thyroxine and TRAb, thyroid ultrasound, and orbital computed tomography formed the basis for the diagnoses. Ficoll-Paque density gradient centrifugation was used to isolate PBMCs from about 9.4 ml of fresh peripheral blood. Total RNA was extracted with Trizol reagent, and quality was checked on an Agilent 2100 Bioanalyzer. There are 12 amino acids in the CDR3, from cysteine to phenylalanine inclusive. The only DNA kept is the CDR3, 36 bases in frame from the first base. Trimming at the junction amounts to 5 bases on V and 11 bases on J, and the germline ends lie 18 bases apart. CDR1 and CDR2 were assigned from the germline V gene as SQVTM and ANQGSEA.

In its sample, this clonotype comes out as medium-sized (0.01 to 0.1%). There is no known antigen for this receptor. The input lacks base qualities; no much larger clone sits a single base away. Amplification of TCR beta CDR3 regions was carried out from RNA transcripts. The TCR CDR3 was subjected to a first round of RT-PCR using the HTBI primer set and the Qiagen OneStep RT-PCR kit. The libraries were constructed in a second round of multiplex PCR and then size-selected and purified. Sequencing of the libraries was done on an Illumina HiSeq2000 using paired-end 100 bp reads. The authors' pipeline ran thus. SOAPnuke was used to process the raw data, throwing out any read that contained adapters or uncalled bases, had a mean Phred below 15, or lacked an exact constant-primer or identifier match. High-quality paired reads were merged using COPE v1.2.5, and each unique nucleotide sequence was defined as a clonotype. MiTCR v1.1 was used to align clonotypes to the IMGT TRBV, TRBD and TRBJ reference segments. The analysis included only V-J combinations with a frequency above 0.0001, which together covered more than 99% of the repertoires. A TCS score was defined as the ratio of F50 (clonal expansion) to E x V (chaos), with BLOSUM62-based TCRdist applied between CDR3 peptides within each V-J. Welch's t-statistics and random forest reduced around 510 V-J features to 13, which were used in a naive Bayes classifier (R e1071). The Morisita-Horn index was used to measure how similar the thyroid and blood repertoires were. The raw public data were reprocessed by TCRdb itself: fastp quality trimming at Q25, MiXCR clonotype calling, in-frame beta chains only. For every CDR3 protein sequence, its rows merge into one entry that carries the most common genes and DNA. TCRdb's processing, not the authors' own work, is the source of the V and J calls. In all, the sample holds about 37,000 distinct CDR3 sequences, and roughly half of those were seen once. In total, the top ten clones hold roughly 17% of the sample.

The source of this sequence is a man aged 35-49 years with Graves' ophthalmopathy. The chain employs TRBV29-1 and TRBJ1-1; the D region possibly corresponds to TRBD1 (6 bases align). Material: blood. For the CDR3, the sequence is CSVSRQGQGAFF. The DNA is as follows: TGCAGCGTTTCCCGCCAGGGTCAGGGGGCTTTCTTT. Extended through the reference TRBV29-1 and TRBJ1-1 proteins, this CDR3 yields the full variable domain: SAVISQKPSRDICQRGTSLTIQCQVDSQVTMMFWYRQQPGQSLTLIATANQGSEATYESGFVIDKFPISRPNLTFSTLTVSNMSPEDSSIYLCSVSRQGQGAFFGQGTRLTVV.